This is a list of T cell receptor beta chains from one sample in a study of T cell changes during pregnancy in multiple sclerosis. Only in-frame clones appear in the TCRdb table, and some are missing; sequencing was by immunoSEQ multiplex PCR. The data contain tens of thousands of clones, about 93% of them singletons. The specimen comprised CD4+ T cells from peripheral blood mononuclear cells, sampled in the second trimester of pregnancy. Every receptor here comes from a female donor with multiple sclerosis, enrolled in a pregnancy study. Both conserved end residues are part of each CDR3. D genes are given only for firm matches. Some rows mark clone size as missing; the rest say once, few, many or name a class of expanded clone.

j_gene | v_gene | abundance | d_gene | CDR3aa | CDR3nt
TRBJ1-1 | TRBV7-9 | . | . | CASRQMDTEAFF | TGTGCCAGCAGGCAGATGGACACTGAAGCTTTCTTT
TRBJ2-2 | TRBV27 | . | TRBD2 | CASSFGLAGTGELFF | TGTGCCAGCAGTTTCGGACTAGCGGGAACCGGGGAGCTGTTTTTT
TRBJ1-1 | TRBV7-2 | . | . | CASSQARRTEAFF | TGTGCCAGCAGCCAAGCCCGTCGAACTGAAGCTTTCTTT
TRBJ2-7 | TRBV5-1 | . | . | CASSLAGRHEQYF | TGCGCCAGCAGCTTAGCAGGGCGTCACGAGCAGTACTTC
TRBJ2-3 | TRBV6-1 | once | . | CASSEIWPTDTQYF | TGTGCCAGCAGTGAAATATGGCCGACAGATACGCAGTATTTT
TRBJ1-1 | TRBV2 | . | . | CASRAGGAWTEAFF | TGTGCCAGCAGGGCTGGGGGGGCGTGGACTGAAGCTTTCTTT
TRBJ2-5 | TRBV9 | . | TRBD2 | CASSVSIAGGGETQYF | TGTGCCAGCAGCGTATCTATAGCGGGGGGTGGGGAGACCCAGTACTTC
TRBJ1-1 | TRBV19 | . | TRBD1 | CASSLLTGVAEAFF | TGTGCCAGTAGTTTGCTAACAGGGGTCGCTGAAGCTTTCTTT
TRBJ2-7 | TRBV30 | . | . | CAWIGSSYEQYF | TGTGCCTGGATAGGGAGCTCCTACGAGCAGTACTTC
TRBJ1-5 | TRBV19 | . | . | CASDQGRDSGGVYQPQHF | TGTGCCAGTGATCAGGGCCGGGACTCTGGGGGGGTTTATCAGCCCCAGCATTTT
TRBJ1-1 | TRBV6-1 | . | TRBD1 | CASSIDRDLGAFF | TGTGCCAGCAGTATTGACAGGGATCTTGGAGCTTTCTTT
TRBJ1-2 | TRBV9 | . | TRBD1 | CASSARQGAYGYTF | TGTGCCAGCAGCGCGCGACAGGGGGCCTATGGCTACACCTTC
TRBJ2-3 | TRBV6-5 | . | . | CASSPGEFYTDTQYF | TGTGCCAGCAGCCCCGGGGAATTCTACACAGATACGCAGTATTTT